These 19 T cell receptor beta chains came from one sample sequenced in a study of blood T cell repertoires in COVID-19. The data were produced by immunoSEQ multiplex PCR, yet TCRdb's version contains in-frame clones alone and is incomplete. The sample lists about 180,000 clones, more than 70% seen once, with 3.5% to 5% in the top ten. The sequencing input was peripheral blood. These receptors all stem from a woman in her 30s with acute or convalescent COVID-19.

V is TRBV10-3 and J is TRBJ2-2, with 8 positions matching TRBD1. The CDR3 is made up of 14 amino acids. The junction had 6 bases not matched to a gene; V was cut back by 2 bases and J by 10 bases. CDR1 and CDR2 from the germline V gene are ENHRY and SYGVKD. Here the CDR3 DNA reads TGTGCCATCAGTGAGATGGCAGGGGGCGAGGAGCTGTTTTTT. Translation: CAISEMAGGEELFF.

This clone was seen a handful of times. The chain is built from TRBV19 and TRBJ1-1; D not resolved. V was cut by 2 bases and J by 4 bases, with 8 bases left in between. The CDR3 consists of 13 residues. Germline V gives CDR1 LNHDA, CDR2 SQIVND (reference sequence). The CDR3 nucleotides are TGTGCCAGTAGTATACAGGCTGGCACTGAAGCTTTCTTT. Translated: CASSIQAGTEAFF.

This sequence joins TRBV4-2 and TRBJ2-2; TRBD2 is a possible D gene (5 bases). The CDR3 has 19 residues. Germline V gene data show CDR1 as LGHNA and CDR2 as YNFKEQ. Deletions cut 0 bases from V and 2 bases from J, with 19 bases between. The CDR3 DNA reads TGTGCCAGCAGCCAAGATTTCGGGGAGCTTGGTCTAAACACCGGGGAGCTGTTTTTT. Its translation is CASSQDFGELGLNTGELFF.

The chain couples TRBV9 to TRBJ2-2; the D is unclear. Germline CDR1 reads SGDLS; CDR2 reads YYNGEE. The CDR3 is made up of 14 amino acids. The V end lost 5 bases, the J end lost 4 bases, and 12 bases lay between the germline ends. The CDR3 bases are TGTGCCAGCAGTGCAAGCGCTTCCACCGGGGAGCTGTTTTTT. Protein: CASSASASTGELFF.

The chain combines TRBV7-9 with TRBJ2-5; no firm D call. The CDR3 totals 12 residues. The germline gives CDR1 SEHNR, CDR2 FQNEAQ (reference sequence). V lost 3 bases to trimming and J lost 3 bases, with 5 bases between them. This CDR3 reads CASSLIEETQYF. In nucleotides, the CDR3 is TGTGCCAGCAGCTTGATAGAAGAGACCCAGTACTTC.

The chain employs TRBV4-1 and TRBJ2-1; 7 bases are a match to TRBD2. Germline CDR1 and CDR2: MGHRA and YSYEKL. The CDR3 covers 17 residues. Losses at the gene ends were 0 bases for V and 9 bases for J; bases not matched to a gene: 14. The CDR3 nucleotides are TGCGCCAGCAGCCAAGACCCCCCACGGGGGGTCTGGGGTGAGCAGTTCTTC. Its protein is CASSQDPPRGVWGEQFF.

The chain employs TRBV6-1 and TRBJ1-6, with unresolved D. This CDR3 has 17 amino acids. The germline gives CDR1 MNHNS, CDR2 SASEGT. Trimming stripped 1 base from V and 5 bases from J, with 15 bases between. The CDR3, as DNA: TGTGCCAGCAGTGAAGACAGTCCACTCCCAGATAATTCACCCCTCCACTTT. This translates into CASSEDSPLPDNSPLHF.

The gene calls are TRBV7-9 and TRBJ2-2; D is unresolved. Looked up from germline, CDR1 is SEHNR and CDR2 is FQNEAQ (reference sequence). V was pared by 2 bases and J by 6 bases, with 13 bases between. The CDR3 is 15 residues long. CDR3 coding DNA: TGTGCCAGCAGCTTATATAGCCCATGGGCCGGGGAGCTGTTTTTT. Residues: CASSLYSPWAGELFF.

The rearrangement uses TRBV28 and TRBJ1-3; D call uncertain. Germline V gene lookup returns CDR1 MDHEN and CDR2 SYDVKM. The CDR3 is 15 amino acids. Trimming shortened V by 6 bases and J by 0 bases, and 12 bases separated the two germline ends. In DNA, the CDR3 is TGTGCCAGCAGCTCTCCGGGGTTCTCTGGAAACACCATATATTTT. Its translation: CASSSPGFSGNTIYF.

V and J are TRBV28 and TRBJ2-7; D is unclear. Trimming stripped 4 bases from V and 2 bases from J, with 6 bases between. CDR1 and CDR2 from the germline V gene are MDHEN and SYDVKM. The CDR3 sequence is 12 residues long. The CDR3 DNA is TGTGCCAGCAGTTCCTACCCCTACGAGCAGTACTTC. Translation: CASSSYPYEQYF.

The chain uses TRBV10-3 and TRBJ2-1; D is unresolved. Trimming removed 0 bases from V and 12 bases from J, with 9 bases in between. Germline CDR1 and CDR2: ENHRY and SYGVKD. The length of the CDR3 is 12 residues. This CDR3 is CAISESRIGQFF. As DNA, the CDR3 is TGTGCCATCAGTGAGTCCCGCATCGGGCAGTTCTTC.

This clone has only one observation. The chain has TRBV30 and TRBJ2-5; D might be TRBD1 (6 bases). Germline CDR1 reads GTSNPN; CDR2 reads SVGIG (reference sequence). CDR3 length: 12 amino acids. Deletions cut 5 bases from V and 5 bases from J, with 12 bases between. The CDR3 here is CAWGWGPETQYF. The CDR3 DNA reads as TGTGCCTGGGGATGGGGGCCCGAGACCCAGTACTTC. The whole variable domain, filled in from reference TRBV30 and TRBJ2-5, reads SQTIHQWPATLVQPVGSPLSLECTVEGTSNPNLYWYRQAAGRGLQLLFYSVGIGQISSEVPQNLSASRPQDRQFILSSKKLLLSDSGFYLCAWGWGPETQYFGPGTRLLVL.

This chain uses TRBV5-6 with TRBJ2-7; no clear D gene. Trimming shortened V by 0 bases and J by 3 bases, and 7 bases separated the two germline ends. The CDR3 is 13 amino acids. Germline CDR1 SGHDT, CDR2 YYEEEE. CDR3 bases: TGTGCCAGCAGCTTGGGAGGAAACTACGAGCAGTACTTC. This encodes CASSLGGNYEQYF. Combining the CDR3 with reference TRBV5-6 and TRBJ2-7 gives the whole variable domain DAGVTQSPTHLIKTRGQQVTLRCSPKSGHDTVSWYQQALGQGPQFIFQYYEEEERQRGNFPDRFSGHQFPNYSSELNVNALLLGDSALYLCASSLGGNYEQYFGPGTRLTVT.

The rearrangement uses TRBV5-1 and TRBJ2-3; D is uncertain. This CDR3 has 16 residues. Germline CDR1 and CDR2: SGHRS and YFSETQ. The V end lost 0 bases, the J end lost 2 bases, and 13 bases lay between the germline ends. DNA of the CDR3: TGCGCCAGCAGCTTGGGAACTCCTATCCACACAGATACGCAGTATTTT. This sequence encodes CASSLGTPIHTDTQYF.

Here the CDR3 DNA reads TGTGCCAGCAGGGGAGACGGAAACACCATATATTTT. Amino acid sequence: CASRGDGNTIYF. V gene TRBV28 combines with J gene TRBJ1-3; unclear D gene. Germline lookup yields CDR1 MDHEN and CDR2 SYDVKM. The CDR3 loop spans 12 amino acids. The V end lost 6 bases, the J end lost 4 bases, and 7 bases lay between the germline ends.

V and J are TRBV5-1 and TRBJ2-5; a weak D match, TRBD2 (5 bases). Germline-derived CDR1 and CDR2 are SGHRS and YFSETQ. The CDR3 sequence is 16 residues long. The V end lost 4 bases, the J end lost 5 bases, and 21 bases lay between the germline ends. The CDR3 here is CASSGIRTGIDETQYF. The CDR3 nucleotides are TGCGCCAGCAGCGGAATTCGGACCGGGATCGACGAGACCCAGTACTTC.

This chain joins TRBV7-2 and TRBJ1-4; no clear D gene. The CDR3 is 13 residues long. Trimming pared 1 base from V and 9 bases from J, leaving 9 bases between. CDR1 and CDR2 from the germline V gene are SGHTA and FQGNSA. The DNA for the CDR3 is TGTGCCAGCAGCTTAGGTCAGGTGCAAAAACTGTTTTTT. It yields the protein CASSLGQVQKLFF.

The rearrangement links TRBV5-4 to TRBJ2-1; 11 bases line up with TRBD1. The J segment lost 4 bases and the V segment lost 4 bases, leaving 4 bases of the junction unmatched. This CDR3 spans 15 amino acids. Germline V gene data show CDR1 as SGHNT and CDR2 as YYREEE (reference sequence). In DNA, the CDR3 is TGTGCCAGCAGCCTAGGACAGGGGGCATACAATGAGCAGTTCTTC. Translation gives CASSLGQGAYNEQFF.

The chain has TRBV9 and TRBJ2-1; 12 bases fit TRBD2. Losses at the gene ends were 0 bases for V and 7 bases for J; bases not matched to a gene: 2. The length of the CDR3 is 15 residues. From germline, CDR1 is SGDLS and CDR2 YYNGEE. The CDR3 DNA sequence: TGTGCCAGCAGCGTAGGACTAGCGGGAGCAAATGAGCAGTTCTTC. Amino acids: CASSVGLAGANEQFF.